This TCR beta chain was captured by sequencing in a study of T cell responses to AZD1222 COVID-19 vaccine. Clones were sequenced by immunoSEQ multiplex PCR, and TCRdb holds only the in-frame ones, with some missing. Here the sample spans 110,000 to 150,000 clones, roughly 92% being singletons. This CDR3 has 18 residues. Germline V gene data show CDR1 as SGHAT and CDR2 as FQNNGV. Trimming removed 2 bases from V and 4 bases from J; junction bases left unmatched: 14. The starting material was peripheral blood, obtained on day 0 of AZD1222 vaccination. The chain is built from TRBV11-2 and TRBJ2-1; 7 bases fit TRBD2. The receptor's source is an adult in good health. The CDR3 DNA follows: TGTGCCAGCAGCTTACCGAGGATAGCGGGTCCCGGGTACAATGAGCAGTTCTTC. Residues: CASSLPRIAGPGYNEQFF.